One and the same sample provided the 22 T cell receptor beta chains below, sequenced in a study of Graves' ophthalmopathy and Graves' hyperthyroidism. The TCR beta CDR3 regions underwent amplification from RNA transcripts. Following a first-round RT-PCR that used HTBI primers, a second-round multiplex PCR was carried out. Each CDR3 protein gets one entry after TCRdb re-called the multiplex PCR reads with MiXCR. The sample lists 350,000 to 400,000 distinct CDR3 sequences; 15% were seen once. Sequenced sample: peripheral blood. Receptors originate from a woman aged 18 to 35 with stable Graves' hyperthyroidism.

The rearrangement links TRBV19 to TRBJ2-6; no clear D gene. The V gene lost 3 bases and the J gene lost 0 bases, with 6 bases spanning the gap. Germline lookup yields CDR1 LNHDA and CDR2 SQIVND (reference sequence). The CDR3 sequence is 15 residues long. The CDR3 protein is CASSIAVSGANVLTF. The CDR3, as DNA: TGTGCCAGTAGTATCGCGGTCTCTGGGGCCAACGTCCTGACTTTC.

This clonotype occurred many times. This rearrangement joins TRBV6-5 to TRBJ1-6; TRBD1 matches at 9 bases. Germline V CDR1 and CDR2: MNHEY, SVGAGI. The V and J ends lost 7 bases and 7 bases, in that order; junction bases with no gene match: 14. The CDR3 extends over 17 amino acids. The CDR3 region is CASMGQGVLRSNSPLHF. The CDR3, as DNA: TGTGCCAGCATGGGACAGGGAGTGTTGCGCTCCAATTCACCCCTCCACTTT.

The sample holds many counts of this clonotype. The CDR3 protein is CAISEGSSEQYF. CDR3 in DNA: TGTGCCATCAGTGAGGGATCGTCCGAGCAGTACTTC. V gene TRBV10-3 combines with J gene TRBJ2-7; D unclear. The CDR3 loop spans 12 amino acids. V was clipped by 2 bases and J by 6 bases, with 8 bases between them. The germline CDR1 and CDR2 sequences are ENHRY and SYGVKD.

This clonotype was found many times. The rearrangement uses TRBV12-3 or TRBV12-4 and TRBJ1-3, with D possibly being TRBD1 (5 bases). The CDR3 runs to 16 residues. Deletions cut 6 bases from V and 0 bases from J, with 15 bases between. In nucleotides, the CDR3 is TGTGCCAGCAGGGGGACGGGCGGGAGCTCTGGAAACACCATATATTTT. Its translation is CASRGTGGSSGNTIYF.

This clonotype was observed many times. The genes are TRBV2 and TRBJ2-7; no definite D call. This CDR3 region has 13 residues. V was shortened by 0 bases and J by 6 bases, with 9 bases between the two germline ends. Germline CDR1 SNHLY, CDR2 FYNNEI. The CDR3 sequence: CASSEAQVLEQYF. The CDR3 DNA is TGTGCCAGCAGTGAAGCGCAGGTTCTCGAGCAGTACTTC.

In regard to this clonotype: This may stem from a read error, because a much larger clone lies one nucleotide away. The V and J genes are TRBV20-1 and TRBJ1-2; 9 bases fit TRBD1. Germline CDR1 DFQATT, CDR2 SNEGSKA (reference sequence). This CDR3 has 13 amino acids. CDR3 residues: CSARARDREGFTF. The CDR3 DNA is TGCAGTGCTAGGGCCCGGGACAGGGAGGGCTTCACCTTC.

This clonotype was found many times. V and J are TRBV6-2 or TRBV6-3 and TRBJ1-5, with a tentative D call TRBD1 (5 bases). Trimming removed 0 bases from V and 4 bases from J, with 7 bases in between. This CDR3 spans 14 amino acids. In germline, CDR1 is MNHEY, CDR2 SVGEGT. The CDR3 DNA sequence: TGTGCCAGCAGTTACTCGGGGGAGAATCAGCCCCAGCATTTT. Translation gives CASSYSGENQPQHF.

This clonotype has a count of ten or more. The chain is built from TRBV11-3 and TRBJ2-7, with TRBD2 matching over 7 bases. There are 14 residues in the CDR3. J was trimmed by 0 bases and V by 5 bases; bases with no gene match: 4. Germline CDR1 reads SGHNT; CDR2 reads YENEEA. Here the CDR3 reads CASSRTSVSYEQYF. CDR3 nucleotide sequence: TGTGCCAGCAGCCGAACTAGCGTCTCCTACGAGCAGTACTTC.

This clonotype appeared many times. The chain recombines TRBV25-1 with TRBJ2-5; TRBD2 is a possible D gene (6 bases). CDR3 size: 16 residues. Trimming took off 7 bases at V and 4 bases at J, with 22 bases between the two ends. Germline V gives CDR1 MGHDK, CDR2 SYGVNS. CDR3 sequence (DNA): TGTGCCAGCACACGGAGGGACCCTCAAAGCGTAGAGACCCAGTACTTC. The encoded protein is CASTRRDPQSVETQYF.

This clonotype was seen at least ten times. The CDR3 reads CSASPRVGKNIQYF. The CDR3 region has the DNA TGCAGTGCTAGCCCCAGGGTGGGCAAAAACATTCAGTACTTC. The chain combines TRBV20-1 with TRBJ2-4, with D perhaps TRBD1 (5 bases). V lost 3 bases and J 3 bases, leaving 12 bases between the germline ends. CDR3 length: 14 residues. CDR1 is DFQATT, CDR2 SNEGSKA, per germline (reference sequence).

This clonotype was counted at least ten times. The genes are TRBV29-1 and TRBJ2-7, with unresolved D. This CDR3 is 10 amino acids long. V lost 0 bases to trimming and J lost 6 bases, with 3 bases between them. Germline V gives CDR1 SQVTM, CDR2 ANQGSEA. This chain's CDR3 is CSVEEGEQYF. CDR3 DNA: TGCAGCGTTGAAGAGGGCGAGCAGTACTTC.

This chain joins TRBV7-6 and TRBJ1-2; D possibly corresponds to TRBD1 (5 bases). The CDR3 is made up of 13 amino acids. Trimming removed 5 bases from V and 4 bases from J, with 11 bases in between. Germline CDR1 and CDR2: SGHVS and FNYEAQ. The CDR3 here is CASSSVGAYGYTF. In DNA form, the CDR3 reads TGTGCCAGCAGCAGTGTCGGGGCCTATGGCTACACCTTC.

Many counts were recorded for this clonotype. The J gene is TRBJ1-1, the V gene TRBV6-2 or TRBV6-3; unclear D gene. Between the trimmed V and J ends, which lost 4 bases and 7 bases, there was a span of 10 bases. There are 12 residues in the CDR3. Germline V CDR1 and CDR2: MNHEY, SVGEGT. CDR3 in amino acids: CASSFGPSEAFF. The CDR3 DNA is TGTGCCAGCAGTTTCGGACCGAGTGAAGCTTTCTTT.

The J gene is TRBJ2-7, the V gene TRBV28; maybe TRBD2 (7 bases). The CDR3 is made up of 15 amino acids. Trimming took 3 bases from V and 0 from J, leaving 12 bases between them. Germline V lookup: CDR1 MDHEN, CDR2 SYDVKM. The CDR3 reads CASSLAGASSYEQYF. DNA for the CDR3: TGTGCCAGCAGTTTGGCGGGGGCGAGCTCCTACGAGCAGTACTTC. Variable domain in full (rest from reference TRBV28 and TRBJ2-7): DVKVTQSSRYLVKRTGEKVFLECVQDMDHENMFWYRQDPGLGLRLIYFSYDVKMKEKGDIPEGYSVSREKKERFSLILESASTNQTSMYLCASSLAGASSYEQYFGPGTRLTVT.

This sequence joins TRBV6-2 or TRBV6-3 and TRBJ1-3; tentative D call: TRBD1 (5 bases). V shed 3 bases and J shed 0 bases, with 12 bases lying between them. The germline gives CDR1 MNHEY, CDR2 SVGEGT. The CDR3 has 16 residues. The DNA of the CDR3 is TGTGCCAGCAGTTATCTCCAGGGATTCTCTGGAAACACCATATATTTT. Its translation is CASSYLQGFSGNTIYF.

This clonotype came up many times. This chain links TRBV7-2 with TRBJ2-5, with D unresolved. The V gene's germline CDR1 is SGHTA and CDR2 FQGNSA. The length of the CDR3 is 14 residues. The V end lost 5 bases, the J end lost 5 bases, and 15 bases lay between the germline ends. In DNA, the CDR3 is TGTGCCAGCAGCCCATTCGAAGTAGCCGAGACCCAGTACTTC. The encoded protein is CASSPFEVAETQYF.

This clonotype was seen repeatedly, ten times or more. The chain uses TRBV20-1 and TRBJ1-1; 7 nucleotides align to TRBD1. J lost 1 base, V lost 3 bases, and 8 bases had no gene match. Looked up from germline, CDR1 is DFQATT and CDR2 is SNEGSKA (reference sequence). The CDR3 contains 15 residues. The CDR3 nucleotides are TGCAGTGCTAGGGAAGGACAGGTCGGGAACACTGAAGCTTTCTTT. Encoded protein: CSAREGQVGNTEAFF.

This clonotype was counted at least ten times. CDR3 loop: CASSLDAVGVYEQYF. In DNA form, the CDR3 reads TGTGCCAGCAGCTTAGATGCCGTTGGGGTGTACGAGCAGTACTTC. The V call is TRBV11-2, the J call TRBJ2-7; D is unclear. There are 15 residues in the CDR3. Trimming took 0 bases from V and 4 from J, leaving 13 bases between them. CDR1 is SGHAT and CDR2 is FQNNGV in the germline V gene.

The gene calls are TRBV24-1 and TRBJ2-2; the D call may be TRBD1 or TRBD2 (5 bases each). V shed 5 bases and J shed 7 bases, with 10 bases lying between them. CDR3 length: 13 residues. CDR1 KGHDR and CDR2 SFDVKD come from the germline V gene. CDR3 coding DNA: TGTGCCACCAGTGTCGAGAGGGGCGGGGAGCTGTTTTTT. Protein sequence: CATSVERGGELFF.

This clonotype has at least ten counts. The V call is TRBV4-1, the J call TRBJ1-2; D is unclear. This CDR3 has 17 residues. The germline V and J ends were trimmed by 0 bases and 5 bases, with 19 bases remaining between them. Germline V gene data show CDR1 as MGHRA and CDR2 as YSYEKL. The CDR3 coding sequence is TGCGCCAGCAGCCAAGATGAGCTTGCAGGAGGGTTTTATGGCTACACCTTC. It translates to CASSQDELAGGFYGYTF.

As for this clonotype: This may arise from a read error, as a much more abundant clone is one base away. The CDR3 does not end in the conserved phenylalanine or tryptophan, so this is likely a read error. The chain couples TRBV10-2 to TRBJ2-2; D may match TRBD1 or TRBD2 (5 bases each). V lost 0 bases, J lost 3 bases, and 5 bases lay in between. Germline V gives CDR1 WSHSY, CDR2 SAAADI. The CDR3 length is 14 residues. The chain's CDR3 is CASSESGDTGELFL. DNA of the CDR3: TGCGCCAGCAGTGAGTCGGGGGACACCGGGGAGCTGTTTTTG.

This clonotype was seen at least ten times. V is TRBV5-1 and J is TRBJ2-7; 10 bases fit TRBD2. With V trimmed by 2 bases and J by 5 bases, 1 base remained unmatched. The germline V gene encodes CDR1 SGHRS and CDR2 YFSETQ. This CDR3 has 13 amino acids. The CDR3 reads CASSFLAGDEQYF. In DNA form, the CDR3 reads TGCGCCAGCAGCTTCCTAGCGGGGGACGAGCAGTACTTC.